A single sample gave rise to the 27 T cell receptor beta chains below, sequenced in a study of breast tumors, draining lymph nodes, adjacent tissues. TCRdb called the multiplex PCR reads again in MiXCR, with one record for every CDR3 protein. Of about 47,000 distinct CDR3 sequences listed, around 23% are singletons. The sequenced material came from breast tumor tissue. The receptors were gathered from a female donor with breast cancer. Some clones in this sample may be carry-over from other donors' samples.

This clonotype was picked up many times. The chain recombines TRBV5-6 with TRBJ1-3; perhaps TRBD1 as D (5 bases). Trimming shortened V by 4 bases and J by 1 base, and 15 bases separated the two germline ends. The CDR3 is 16 amino acids. The V gene's germline CDR1 is SGHDT and CDR2 YYEEEE. The CDR3 reads CASSLLGGESGNTIYF. CDR3 nucleotides: TGTGCCAGCAGCCTACTCGGGGGGGAATCTGGAAACACCATATATTTT.

The table lists this clonotype with many counts. The chain has TRBV12-3 or TRBV12-4 and TRBJ2-3; TRBD2 matches at 9 bases. J gave up 0 bases and V 6 bases, and 13 bases lay outside the gene matches. The CDR3 contains 18 residues. This CDR3 reads CASSPWTSEYSSTDTQYF. The DNA for the CDR3 is TGTGCCAGCAGCCCCTGGACTAGCGAGTACTCTAGCACAGATACGCAGTATTTT.

V and J are TRBV28 and TRBJ1-2; D possibly corresponds to TRBD1 (6 bases). The CDR3 length is 12 residues. Germline-derived CDR1 and CDR2 are MDHEN and SYDVKM. V was cut by 4 bases and J by 4 bases, with 7 bases left in between. This CDR3 reads CASSYRAYGYTF. The CDR3, as DNA: TGTGCCAGCAGTTACAGGGCCTATGGCTACACCTTC.

This clonotype is a singleton in its sample. The V call is TRBV6-2 or TRBV6-3, the J call TRBJ2-4; no firm D call. This CDR3 region has 15 residues. Trimming took off 6 bases at V and 0 bases at J, with 12 bases between the two ends. Germline-derived CDR1 and CDR2 are MNHEY and SVGEGT. This CDR3 reads CASRPDLLAKNIQYF. The DNA for the CDR3 is TGTGCCAGCAGGCCGGACCTACTAGCCAAAAACATTCAGTACTTC.

Many counts were recorded for this clonotype. V gene TRBV12-3 or TRBV12-4 combines with J gene TRBJ2-1; D is undetermined. V lost 3 bases to trimming and J lost 6 bases, with 9 bases between them. The CDR3 loop spans 13 amino acids. The CDR3 region is CASSFESINEQFF. The DNA for the CDR3 is TGTGCCAGCAGTTTTGAGTCGATCAATGAGCAGTTCTTC.

Comment on this clonotype: A clone one base away is much larger, so this may be a read error. The CDR3 carries no conserved terminal phenylalanine or tryptophan, so it likely arises from a read error. The chain employs TRBV5-8 and TRBJ2-7; no clear D. Per the germline V gene, CDR1 is SGHTS and CDR2 is YDEGEE. Trimming shortened V by 9 bases and J by 6 bases, and 13 bases separated the two germline ends. The CDR3 length is 11 residues. In DNA, the CDR3 is TGTGCCACCCAAATGCATGGCGAGCAGTACCTC. It translates to CATQMHGEQYL.

This clonotype was seen ten or more times. This chain uses TRBV15 with TRBJ2-6; 8 positions match TRBD1. Germline V gives CDR1 LNHNV, CDR2 YYDKDF (reference sequence). After removal of 5 bases from V and 2 bases from J, the junction contained 2 bases not matched to a gene. This CDR3 spans 15 amino acids. CDR3 sequence: CATSSDRAGANVLTF. The CDR3, as DNA: TGTGCCACCAGCTCGGACAGGGCTGGGGCCAACGTCCTGACTTTC.

This clonotype was seen ten or more times. J is TRBJ2-5 and V is TRBV4-2; D perhaps matches TRBD2 (5 bases). V lost 0 bases and J lost 4, with 24 bases in between. Looked up from germline, CDR1 is LGHNA and CDR2 is YNFKEQ. The CDR3 spans 19 residues. The CDR3 region has the DNA TGTGCCAGCAGCCAAGATCCCGTCCCGTCGATCCCGAGGGCAGAGACCCAGTACTTC. Protein product: CASSQDPVPSIPRAETQYF.

There are many counts of this clonotype. This sequence joins TRBV2 and TRBJ1-6; no reliable D call. This CDR3 spans 14 amino acids. Trimming took off 3 bases at V and 14 bases at J, with 17 bases between the two ends. The germline gives CDR1 SNHLY, CDR2 FYNNEI. In nucleotides, the CDR3 is TGTGCCAGCAGTGAGGTTTCCCGAATGCCGTCCCTCCACTTT. It codes for CASSEVSRMPSLHF.

This clonotype occurred once. This clone may be a read error of a much larger clone one base away. V is TRBV6-5 and J is TRBJ2-3; D not certain. Per the germline V gene, CDR1 is MNHEY and CDR2 is SVGAGI. The CDR3 consists of 11 residues. Trimming cost V 7 bases and J 6 bases, with 8 bases left between them. The CDR3 reads CASNQADTQYF. As DNA, the CDR3 is TGTGCCAGCAACCAGGCGGATACGCAGTATTTT.

This clonotype is deemed large (0.1 to 1%). The rearrangement joins TRBV10-3 to TRBJ2-7, with D hard to call. The V end lost 3 bases, the J end lost 0 bases, and 9 bases lay between the germline ends. Germline V gives CDR1 ENHRY, CDR2 SYGVKD. The CDR3 spans 14 residues. In DNA, the CDR3 is TGTGCCATCAGTGAAGTGGGTACCTCCTACGAGCAGTACTTC. Protein sequence: CAISEVGTSYEQYF.

The chain carries TRBV7-2 and TRBJ2-1; D gene ambiguous. Germline V gene lookup returns CDR1 SGHTA and CDR2 FQGNSA. The CDR3 is 13 amino acids. The V end was cut by 8 bases, the J end by 7 bases, with 15 bases between. The CDR3 DNA reads TGTGCCAGCGGCCATAAACCTTGGAATGAGCAGTTCTTC. As protein: CASGHKPWNEQFF.

The chain is built from TRBV12-3 or TRBV12-4 and TRBJ2-2; 7 nucleotides align to TRBD1. The CDR3 length is 15 residues. V gave up 6 bases and J gave up 5 bases; unmatched junction bases: 9. DNA of the CDR3: TGTGCCAGCAGCCTCCGACAGGGTAGGACCGGGGAGCTGTTTTTT. This gives the protein CASSLRQGRTGELFF.

Of note for this clonotype: A much more abundant neighbour one base away suggests this may be a read error. The chain carries TRBV3-1 and TRBJ2-2; 7 nucleotides match TRBD2. The V gene end was trimmed by 8 bases and the J gene end by 7 bases; junction bases not matched to a gene: 10. Germline CDR1 is LGHDT and CDR2 is YNNKEL (reference sequence). This CDR3 has 14 residues. The CDR3 loop is CASGRAGIHGELFF. The CDR3 DNA reads as TGTGCCAGCGGGAGGGCCGGTATTCACGGGGAGCTGTTTTTT. The complete variable domain, with remaining parts taken from reference TRBV3-1 and TRBJ2-2, reads DTAVSQTPKYLVTQMGNDKSIKCEQNLGHDTMYWYKQDSKKFLKIMFSYNNKELIINETVPNRFSPKSPDKAHLNLHINSLELGDSAVYFCASGRAGIHGELFFGEGSRLTVL.

This clonotype came up many times. This sequence joins TRBV7-2 and TRBJ2-7; no clear D gene. Germline V gene data show CDR1 as SGHTA and CDR2 as FQGNSA. This CDR3 region has 15 residues. V was pared by 5 bases and J by 0 bases, with 14 bases between. CDR3 protein: CASSPNWQSSYEQYF. Written as DNA, the CDR3 is TGTGCCAGCAGCCCCAATTGGCAGAGCTCCTACGAGCAGTACTTC.

This clonotype has at least ten counts. One junction end does not reproduce the germline sequence, and a read error may be involved. The J gene is TRBJ2-7, the V gene TRBV12-3 or TRBV12-4, with 12 bases that match TRBD1. The CDR3 covers 17 residues. The CDR3 loop reads CASKNRDRGRPAGLGNF. The CDR3 DNA follows: TGTGCCAGCAAAAACCGGGACAGGGGGCGCCCGGCGGGGTTAGGGAACTTC.

This clonotype was observed at least ten times. This rearrangement joins TRBV20-1 to TRBJ2-4; D is possibly TRBD1 (6 bases). The V gene lost 7 bases and the J gene lost 6 bases, with 10 bases spanning the gap. There are 11 residues in the CDR3. From germline, CDR1 is DFQATT and CDR2 SNEGSKA (reference sequence). CDR3 bases: TGCAGTGTTCCCAGGGGAAACATTCAGTACTTC. Translating it yields CSVPRGNIQYF.

There are many counts of this clonotype. The chain joins TRBV4-1 to TRBJ2-1, with D possibly being TRBD2 (6 bases). The germline CDR1 and CDR2 sequences are MGHRA and YSYEKL. V lost 1 base and J lost 10, with 11 bases in between. This CDR3 comprises 13 residues. The CDR3 sequence: CASSQGSGSEQFF. The CDR3 nucleotides are TGCGCCAGCAGCCAAGGGTCCGGGAGCGAGCAGTTCTTC.

This clonotype was counted at least ten times. This chain uses TRBV6-6 with TRBJ2-7, with D perhaps TRBD2 (6 bases). The CDR3 totals 14 residues. Trimming shortened V by 2 bases and J by 5 bases, and 13 bases separated the two germline ends. The germline V gene has CDR1 MNHNY and CDR2 SVGAGI (reference sequence). The DNA for the CDR3 is TGTGCCAGCAGTTACGGAGTAGCGGACAACGAGCAGTACTTC. It specifies CASSYGVADNEQYF.

Many counts were recorded for this clonotype. The J gene is TRBJ2-5, the V gene TRBV18; D gene unclear. V lost 2 bases and J 4 bases, leaving 5 bases between the germline ends. The CDR3 sequence is 12 residues long. The germline V gene encodes CDR1 KGHSH and CDR2 LQKENI. The CDR3 here is CASSPGRETQYF. Written as DNA, the CDR3 is TGTGCCAGCTCACCAGGTCGAGAGACCCAGTACTTC.

This clonotype was seen many times. One junction end disagrees with the germline gene, perhaps due to a read error. The J gene is TRBJ2-1, the V gene TRBV20-1, with TRBD2 matching 8 bases. The length of the CDR3 is 14 residues. Looked up from germline, CDR1 is DFQATT and CDR2 is SNEGSKA (reference sequence). The CDR3 here is CSSTSGGSDNEQFF. The CDR3 DNA sequence: TGCAGTTCCACAAGCGGGGGCTCCGACAATGAGCAGTTCTTC.

The V call is TRBV25-1, the J call TRBJ2-2, with D possibly matching TRBD2 (7 bases). Germline loops: CDR1 MGHDK, CDR2 SYGVNS. V lost 1 base, J lost 4 bases, and 16 bases lay in between. This CDR3 is built from 17 residues. CDR3 DNA sequence: TGTGCCAGCAGTGAATGGGGAGGGGGTTACCCCACCGGGGAGCTGTTTTTT. This encodes CASSEWGGGYPTGELFF.

As to this clonotype: A much larger clone differs by one base, so this may be a read error. V gene TRBV3-1 combines with J gene TRBJ2-7; no definite D call. CDR3 size: 13 residues. From germline, CDR1 is LGHDT and CDR2 YNNKEL (reference sequence). CDR3 region: CASSQMIGYEQCF. In DNA form, the CDR3 reads TGTGCCAGCAGCCAAATGATTGGGTACGAGCAGTGCTTC.

This clonotype is classed as medium-sized. The chain is built from TRBV2 and TRBJ1-4; unclear D gene. Looked up from germline, CDR1 is SNHLY and CDR2 is FYNNEI. The CDR3 is made up of 14 amino acids. Trimming removed 3 bases at V and 8 bases at J, with 13 bases between. CDR3 DNA sequence: TGTGCCAGCAGTGAGGACCCCACGGAGGAAAAACTGTTTTTT. Its translation is CASSEDPTEEKLFF. The full variable domain, in which reference TRBV2 and TRBJ1-4 provide the parts outside the CDR3, is EPEVTQTPSHQVTQMGQEVILRCVPISNHLYFYWYRQILGQKVEFLVSFYNNEISEKSEIFDDQFSVERPDGSNFTLKIRSTKLEDSAMYFCASSEDPTEEKLFFGSGTQLSVL.

The sample holds a few counts of this clonotype. Written as DNA, the CDR3 is TGCGCCAGCACCCCCCGGACTAGCGGGGGGGCCGGGGGGAATGAGCAGTTCTTC. Encoded protein: CASTPRTSGGAGGNEQFF. This chain joins TRBV5-1 and TRBJ2-1; 15 nucleotides match TRBD2. The CDR3 contains 18 residues. The germline CDR1 and CDR2 sequences are SGHRS and YFSETQ. V shed 6 bases, J shed 7 bases, and the junction held 14 bases outside the gene matches.

This clonotype has ten or more counts. This chain uses TRBV9 with TRBJ2-1, with D perhaps matching TRBD2 (6 bases). The V end was cut by 6 bases, the J end by 5 bases, with 12 bases between. Per germline, CDR1 SGDLS and CDR2 YYNGEE. The CDR3 is 13 amino acids. The CDR3: CASTKEGNNEQFF. CDR3 in DNA: TGTGCCAGCACAAAGGAGGGGAACAATGAGCAGTTCTTC.

This clonotype was found many times. The rearrangement uses TRBV9 and TRBJ2-1; D possibly matches TRBD1 or TRBD2 (6 bases each). The V gene's germline CDR1 is SGDLS and CDR2 YYNGEE. The CDR3 has 13 residues. Between the trimmed V and J ends, which lost 3 bases and 4 bases, there was a span of 8 bases. The CDR3 DNA is TGTGCCAGCAGCGCGGGGGCATACAATGAGCAGTTCTTC. This translates into CASSAGAYNEQFF.